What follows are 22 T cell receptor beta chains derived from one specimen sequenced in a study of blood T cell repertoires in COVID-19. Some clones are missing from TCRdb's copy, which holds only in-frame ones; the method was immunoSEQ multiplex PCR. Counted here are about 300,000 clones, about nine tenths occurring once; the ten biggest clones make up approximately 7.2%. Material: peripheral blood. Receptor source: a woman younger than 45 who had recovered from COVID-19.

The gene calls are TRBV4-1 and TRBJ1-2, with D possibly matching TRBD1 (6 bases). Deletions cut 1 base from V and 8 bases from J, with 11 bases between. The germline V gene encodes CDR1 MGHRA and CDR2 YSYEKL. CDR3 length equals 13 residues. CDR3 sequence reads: CASSQVDRSGYTF. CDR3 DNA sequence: TGCGCCAGCAGCCAAGTTGACAGGTCGGGCTACACCTTC.

The CDR3 nucleotides are TGTGCCACCAGTGATGACGAAAGGGACAGGGGGGTAGATACGCAGTATTTT. Translation gives CATSDDERDRGVDTQYF. V is TRBV24-1 and J is TRBJ2-3, with 11 bases that match TRBD1. V lost 3 bases to trimming and J lost 5 bases; unmatched junction nucleotides: 9. CDR1 is KGHDR, CDR2 SFDVKD, per germline. The CDR3 is 17 residues long.

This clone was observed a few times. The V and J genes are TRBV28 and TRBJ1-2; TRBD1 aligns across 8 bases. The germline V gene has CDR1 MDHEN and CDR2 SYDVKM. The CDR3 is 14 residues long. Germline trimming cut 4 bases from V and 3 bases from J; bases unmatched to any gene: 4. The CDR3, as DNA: TGTGCCAGCAGTTCGGGACAGGCACACTATGGCTACACCTTC. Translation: CASSSGQAHYGYTF.

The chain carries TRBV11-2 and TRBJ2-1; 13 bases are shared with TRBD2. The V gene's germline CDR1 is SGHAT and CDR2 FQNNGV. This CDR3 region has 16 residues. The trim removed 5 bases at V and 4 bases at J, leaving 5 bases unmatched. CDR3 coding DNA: TGTGCCAGCAGCCCCGAGACTAGCGGGGGGTACAATGAGCAGTTCTTC. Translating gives CASSPETSGGYNEQFF.

The CDR3 here is CASSLGANSEAFF. In DNA form, the CDR3 reads TGTGCCAGCAGCTTAGGAGCAAACTCTGAAGCTTTCTTT. The genes are TRBV9 and TRBJ1-1, with D unresolved. CDR1 and CDR2 from the germline V gene are SGDLS and YYNGEE. V was trimmed by 4 bases and J by 6 bases, leaving 13 bases between them. The CDR3 extends over 13 amino acids. The whole variable domain, remainder taken from reference TRBV9 and TRBJ1-1, is DSGVTQTPKHLITATGQRVTLRCSPRSGDLSVYWYQQSLDQGLQFLIQYYNGEERAKGNILERFSAQQFPDLHSELNLSSLELGDSALYFCASSLGANSEAFFGQGTRLTVV.

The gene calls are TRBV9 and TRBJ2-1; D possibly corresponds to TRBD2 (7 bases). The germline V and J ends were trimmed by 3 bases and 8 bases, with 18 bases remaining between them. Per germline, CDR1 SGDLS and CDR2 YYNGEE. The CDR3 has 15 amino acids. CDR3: CASSAHPRGGDEQFF. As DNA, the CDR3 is TGTGCCAGCAGCGCTCACCCGAGGGGGGGCGATGAGCAGTTCTTC.

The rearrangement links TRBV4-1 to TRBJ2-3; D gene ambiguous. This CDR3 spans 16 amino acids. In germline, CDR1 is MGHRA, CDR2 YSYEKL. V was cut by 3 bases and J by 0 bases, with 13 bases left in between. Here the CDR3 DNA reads TGCGCCAGCAGCCATATCCGGTTTACTAGCACAGATACGCAGTATTTT. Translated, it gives CASSHIRFTSTDTQYF.

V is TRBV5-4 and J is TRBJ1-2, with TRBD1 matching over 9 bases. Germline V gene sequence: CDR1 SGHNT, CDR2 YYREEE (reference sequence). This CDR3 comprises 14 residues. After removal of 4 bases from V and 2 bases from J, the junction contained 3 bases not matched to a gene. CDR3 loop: CASSGQGMNYGYTF. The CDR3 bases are TGTGCCAGCAGCGGACAGGGGATGAACTATGGCTACACCTTC.

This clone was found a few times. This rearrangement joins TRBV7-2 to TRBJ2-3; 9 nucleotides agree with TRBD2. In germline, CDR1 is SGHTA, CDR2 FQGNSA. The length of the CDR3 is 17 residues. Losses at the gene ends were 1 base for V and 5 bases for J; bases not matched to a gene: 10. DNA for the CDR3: TGTGCCAGCAGCTTAGTCGCCGGCGGGGGGGTTCGAGATACGCAGTATTTT. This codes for CASSLVAGGGVRDTQYF.

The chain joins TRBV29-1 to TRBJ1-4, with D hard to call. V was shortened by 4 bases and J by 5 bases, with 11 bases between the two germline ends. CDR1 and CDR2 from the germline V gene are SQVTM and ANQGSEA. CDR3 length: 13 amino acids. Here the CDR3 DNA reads TGCAGCGTTGTTGACGGGAGAAATGAAAAACTGTTTTTT. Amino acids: CSVVDGRNEKLFF.

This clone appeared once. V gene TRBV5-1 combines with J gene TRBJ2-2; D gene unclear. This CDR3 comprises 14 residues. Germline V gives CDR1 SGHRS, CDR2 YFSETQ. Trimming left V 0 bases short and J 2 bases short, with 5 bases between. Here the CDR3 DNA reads TGCGCCAGCAGCTTGGGCGCCAACACCGGGGAGCTGTTTTTT. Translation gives CASSLGANTGELFF.

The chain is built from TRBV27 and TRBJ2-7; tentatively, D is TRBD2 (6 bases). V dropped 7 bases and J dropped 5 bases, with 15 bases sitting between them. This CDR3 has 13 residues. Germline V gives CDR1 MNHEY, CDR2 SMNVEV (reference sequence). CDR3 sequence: CASNCGTSDEQYF. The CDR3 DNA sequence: TGTGCCAGCAACTGCGGGACCAGCGACGAGCAGTACTTC.

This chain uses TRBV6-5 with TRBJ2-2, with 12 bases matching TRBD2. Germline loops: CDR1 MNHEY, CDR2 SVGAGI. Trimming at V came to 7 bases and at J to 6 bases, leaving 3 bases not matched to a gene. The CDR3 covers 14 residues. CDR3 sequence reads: CASNPSGGAGELFF. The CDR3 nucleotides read TGTGCCAGCAACCCTAGCGGGGGGGCCGGGGAGCTGTTTTTT.

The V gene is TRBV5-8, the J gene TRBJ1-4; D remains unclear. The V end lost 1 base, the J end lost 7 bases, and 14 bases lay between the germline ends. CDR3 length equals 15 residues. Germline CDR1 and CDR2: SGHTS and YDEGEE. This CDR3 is CASSLSGSFVEKLFF. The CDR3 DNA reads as TGTGCCAGCAGCTTGAGCGGAAGTTTTGTTGAAAAACTGTTTTTT.

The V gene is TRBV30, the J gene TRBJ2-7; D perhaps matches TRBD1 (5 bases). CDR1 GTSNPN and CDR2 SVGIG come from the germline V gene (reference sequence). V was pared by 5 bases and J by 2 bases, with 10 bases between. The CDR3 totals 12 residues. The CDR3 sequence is CAWLGAAYEQYF. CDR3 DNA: TGTGCCTGGCTAGGGGCGGCCTACGAGCAGTACTTC.

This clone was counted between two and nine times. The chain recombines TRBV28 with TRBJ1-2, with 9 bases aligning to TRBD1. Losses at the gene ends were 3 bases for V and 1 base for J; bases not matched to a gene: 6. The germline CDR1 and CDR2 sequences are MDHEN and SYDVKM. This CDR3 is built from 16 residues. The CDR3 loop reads CASSFLPGQGNYGYTF. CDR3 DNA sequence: TGTGCCAGCAGTTTCCTCCCGGGACAGGGTAACTATGGCTACACCTTC.

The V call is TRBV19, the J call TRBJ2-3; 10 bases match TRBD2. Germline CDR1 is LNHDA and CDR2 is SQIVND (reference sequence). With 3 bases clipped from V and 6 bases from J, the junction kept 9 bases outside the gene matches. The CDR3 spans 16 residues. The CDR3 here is CASSMGQISGGDTQYF. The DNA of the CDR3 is TGTGCCAGTAGTATGGGGCAGATTAGCGGGGGGGATACGCAGTATTTT.

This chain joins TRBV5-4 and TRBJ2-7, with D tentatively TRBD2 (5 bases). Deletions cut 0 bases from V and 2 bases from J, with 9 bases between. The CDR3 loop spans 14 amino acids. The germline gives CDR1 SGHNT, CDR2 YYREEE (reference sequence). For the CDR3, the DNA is TGTGCCAGCAGCTTGGAGAGGGAGCCCTACGAGCAGTACTTC. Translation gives CASSLEREPYEQYF.

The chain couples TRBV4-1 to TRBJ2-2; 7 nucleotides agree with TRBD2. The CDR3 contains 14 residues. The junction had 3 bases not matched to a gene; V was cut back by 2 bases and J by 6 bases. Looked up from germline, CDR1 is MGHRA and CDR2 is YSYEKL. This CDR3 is CASSQFGGAGELFF. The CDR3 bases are TGCGCCAGCAGCCAATTTGGGGGGGCCGGGGAGCTGTTTTTT.

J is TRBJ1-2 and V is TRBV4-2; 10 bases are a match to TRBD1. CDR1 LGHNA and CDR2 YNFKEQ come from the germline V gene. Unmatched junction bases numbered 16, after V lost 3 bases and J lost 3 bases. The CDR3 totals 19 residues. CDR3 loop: CASSQNLGARTGGHYGYTF. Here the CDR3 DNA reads TGTGCCAGCAGCCAGAATCTTGGGGCTCGGACAGGGGGGCACTATGGCTACACCTTC.

The CDR3 protein is CASSPAGSYNSPLHF. The DNA of the CDR3 is TGTGCCAGCAGCCCCGCCGGCTCCTATAATTCACCCCTCCACTTT. The chain combines TRBV3-1 (or the pseudogene TRBV3-2) with TRBJ1-6; no clear D gene. Germline CDR1 and CDR2: LGHDT and YNNKEL (reference sequence). V was pared by 4 bases and J by 0 bases, with 7 bases between. The CDR3 contains 15 residues.

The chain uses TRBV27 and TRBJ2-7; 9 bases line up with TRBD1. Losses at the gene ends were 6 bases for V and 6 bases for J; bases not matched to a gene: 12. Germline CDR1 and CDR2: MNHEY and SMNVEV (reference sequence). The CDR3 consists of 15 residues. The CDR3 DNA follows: TGTGCCAGCAGGGTGGGGACAGGGTTTTCGCGCGAGCAGTACTTC. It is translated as CASRVGTGFSREQYF.